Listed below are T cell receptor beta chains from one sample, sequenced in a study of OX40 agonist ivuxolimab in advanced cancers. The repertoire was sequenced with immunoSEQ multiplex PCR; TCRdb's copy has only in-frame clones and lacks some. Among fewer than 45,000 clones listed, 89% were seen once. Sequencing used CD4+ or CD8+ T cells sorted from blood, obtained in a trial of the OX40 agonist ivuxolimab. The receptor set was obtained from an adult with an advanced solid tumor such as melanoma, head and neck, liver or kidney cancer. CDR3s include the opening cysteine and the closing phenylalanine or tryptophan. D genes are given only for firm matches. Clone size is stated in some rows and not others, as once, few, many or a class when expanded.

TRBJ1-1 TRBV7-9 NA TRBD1 TGTGCCAGCAGCCTAGGGCCGGGACAGATGAACACTGAAGCTTTCTTT CASSLGPGQMNTEAFF
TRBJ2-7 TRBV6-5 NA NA TGTGCCAGCAGTTACCTAGGCAGCAACGAGCAGTACTTC CASSYLGSNEQYF
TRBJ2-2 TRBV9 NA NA TGTGCCAGCAGGGGGTCGGTTGGCTCCACGAACACCGGGGAGCTGTTTTTT CASRGSVGSTNTGELFF
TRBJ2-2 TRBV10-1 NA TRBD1 TGCGCCAGCCGGGACAGCCAAAACACCGGGGAGCTGTTTTTT CASRDSQNTGELFF
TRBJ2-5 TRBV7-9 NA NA TGTGCCAGCAGCGGACAAGAGACCCAGTACTTC CASSGQETQYF
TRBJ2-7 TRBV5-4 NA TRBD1 TGTGCCAGCAGCACGCGGGACAGGGCAATTCACGAGCAGTACTTC CASSTRDRAIHEQYF
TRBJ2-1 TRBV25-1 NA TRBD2 TGTGCCAGCAGTGAATTATATGCGGGAGCGCATGAGCAGTTCTTC CASSELYAGAHEQFF
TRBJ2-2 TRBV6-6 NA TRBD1 TGTGCCACCGGCCGGACAGGGGGCCTCAGCGGGGAGCTGTTTTTT CATGRTGGLSGELFF
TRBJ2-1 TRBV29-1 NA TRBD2 TGCAGCGTTGACCTAGGACTAGCCAATGAGCAGTTCTTC CSVDLGLANEQFF
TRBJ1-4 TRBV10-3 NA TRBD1 TGTGCCGTTCGACAGGGGGCTACGGGAAATGAAAAACTGTTTTTT CAVRQGATGNEKLFF
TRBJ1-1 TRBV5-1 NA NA TGCGCCAGCACCCCCGAGACAGGTTGGAACACTGAAGCTTTCTTT CASTPETGWNTEAFF
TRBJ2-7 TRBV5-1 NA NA TGCGCCAGCAGCTCACAGGGACGGAGCTACGACTACGAGCAGTACTTC CASSSQGRSYDYEQYF
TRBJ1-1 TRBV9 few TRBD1 TGTGCCAGCAGCCCCCAGGGACAGCTAAGGACTGAAGCTTTCTTT CASSPQGQLRTEAFF
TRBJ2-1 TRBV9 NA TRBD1 TGTGCCAGCAGCACCCTGACAGGGTTTGACAATGAGCAGTTCTTC CASSTLTGFDNEQFF
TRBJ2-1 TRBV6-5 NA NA TGTGCCAGCAGTTATACAGGACTAAATGAGCAGTTCTTC CASSYTGLNEQFF
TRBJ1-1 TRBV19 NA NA TGTGCCAGTAGTATAGACGGGGGTCTTGAAGCTTTCTTT CASSIDGGLEAFF
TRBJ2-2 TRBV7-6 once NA TGTGCCAGCAGCTGGGGGGCGGACGGGGAGCTGTTTTTT CASSWGADGELFF
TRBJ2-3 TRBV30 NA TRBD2 TGTGCCTGGAGTGCGACTAGCGGGATAACAGATACGCAGTATTTT CAWSATSGITDTQYF
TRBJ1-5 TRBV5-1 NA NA TGCGCCAGCAGCTTGGGAGGTAGCAATCAGCCCCAGCATTTT CASSLGGSNQPQHF
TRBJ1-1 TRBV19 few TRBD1 TGTGCCAGTAAAACAGGGGGCACTGAAGCTTTCTTT CASKTGGTEAFF
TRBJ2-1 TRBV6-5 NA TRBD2 TGTGCCAGCAGTTACTTTGCTAGCGGGGGCAACAATGAGCAGTTCTTC CASSYFASGGNNEQFF
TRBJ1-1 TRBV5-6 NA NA TGTGCCAGCAGCTATAGCTTTGGGAACACTGAAGCTTTCTTT CASSYSFGNTEAFF
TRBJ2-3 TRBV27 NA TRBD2 TGTGCCAGCAGTTTAGAAACTAGCGGGGGGCAAACAGGTTACCAGTATTTT CASSLETSGGQTGYQYF
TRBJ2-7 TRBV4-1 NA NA TGCGCCAGCAGCCAAGAAGGGTACGGGGCCGGACTGCCCTTCTACGAGCAGTACTTC CASSQEGYGAGLPFYEQYF
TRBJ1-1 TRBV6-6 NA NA TGTGCCAGGGCGGGGTGGAACACTGAAGCTTTCTTT CARAGWNTEAFF
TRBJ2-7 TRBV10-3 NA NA TGTGCCATCATCGACAGCACTCACGGCTACGAGCAGTACTTC CAIIDSTHGYEQYF
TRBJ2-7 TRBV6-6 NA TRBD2 TGTGCCAGCAGCCTTACTAGCGGGAGGCACGAGCAGTACTTC CASSLTSGRHEQYF
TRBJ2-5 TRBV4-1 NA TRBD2 TGCGCCAGCAGCCGCCCGGGCGGGGGGAGACAAGAGACCCAGTACTTC CASSRPGGGRQETQYF
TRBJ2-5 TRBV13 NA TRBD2 TGTGCCAGCAGCCCCGCTAGCGGGAGTCGAGAGACCCAGTACTTC CASSPASGSRETQYF
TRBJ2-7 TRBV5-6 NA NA TGTGCCAGCAGCCCTCTTTTTGGTAACAGTCTTAACTACGAGCAGTACTTC CASSPLFGNSLNYEQYF
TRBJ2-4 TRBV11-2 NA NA TGTGCCAGCAGCTTATGGGGGGAGGCCAAAAACATTCAGTACTTC CASSLWGEAKNIQYF
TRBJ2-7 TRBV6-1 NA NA TGTGCCAGCATGGGGGGCAGTACACACGAGCAGTACTTC CASMGGSTHEQYF
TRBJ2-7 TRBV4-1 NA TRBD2 TGCGCCAGCAGCCAAGGCGGACTAGCGGGGGACGAGCAGTACTTC CASSQGGLAGDEQYF
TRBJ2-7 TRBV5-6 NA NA TGTGCCAGCAGCTTGGGGGGACTCTACGAGCAGTACTTC CASSLGGLYEQYF
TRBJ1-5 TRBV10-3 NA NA TGTGCCATCAGTGAGTCGAGGGACCCTCGCAATAATCAGCCCCAGCATTTT CAISESRDPRNNQPQHF
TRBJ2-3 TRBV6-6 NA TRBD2 TGTGCCAGCAGTTATGGGGGGGGAGGGCGCACAGATACGCAGTATTTT CASSYGGGGRTDTQYF
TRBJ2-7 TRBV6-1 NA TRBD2 TGTGCCAGCAGTGTAGGTCTAGCGGGTTCCTACGAGCAGTACTTC CASSVGLAGSYEQYF
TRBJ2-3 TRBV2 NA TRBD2 TGTGCCAGCAACCCACCCCTAGCGGGGTCGATAGATACGCAGTATTTT CASNPPLAGSIDTQYF
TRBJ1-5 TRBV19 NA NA TGTGCCAGTAGTATTTCAGTTTGGACAAGTGGTGGCAATCAGCCCCAGCATTTT CASSISVWTSGGNQPQHF
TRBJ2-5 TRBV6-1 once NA TGTGCCAGCAGTACTAGCATTCTGGAGACCCAGTACTTC CASSTSILETQYF
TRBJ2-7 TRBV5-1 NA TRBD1 TGCGCCAGCAGCTTTAAACAGGGGGCTTTCAACGAGCAGTACTTC CASSFKQGAFNEQYF
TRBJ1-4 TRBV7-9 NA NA TGTGCCAGCCGGTGGAGAGAAAAACTGTTTTTT CASRWREKLFF
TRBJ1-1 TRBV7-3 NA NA TGTGCCAGCAGTCCGCGGACGGATAACACTGAAGCTTTCTTT CASSPRTDNTEAFF
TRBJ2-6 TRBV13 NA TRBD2 TGTGCCAGCAGCTCCGGGAGGGGGGCCAACGTCCTGACTTTC CASSSGRGANVLTF
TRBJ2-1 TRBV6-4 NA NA TGTGCCAGCAGTGACTCCGGGGGGACAAGCAATGAGCAGTTCTTC CASSDSGGTSNEQFF
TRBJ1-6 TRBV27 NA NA TGTGCCAGCAGTCAACCGGCGAGTTCACCCCTCCACTTT CASSQPASSPLHF
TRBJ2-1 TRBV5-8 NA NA TGTGCCAGCAGCTTGAGTCTGTTCAATGAGCAGTTCTTC CASSLSLFNEQFF
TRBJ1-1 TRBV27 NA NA TGTGCCAGCAGTTTACGTTTCGGGGCTGAAGCTTTCTTT CASSLRFGAEAFF
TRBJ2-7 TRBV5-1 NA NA TGCGCCAGCAGCGAGGGGGACACGTTGTACGAGCAGTACTTC CASSEGDTLYEQYF
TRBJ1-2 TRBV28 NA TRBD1 TGTGCCAGCAGTTTAGTCTCAGGGGGGGACTCTAACTATGGCTACACCTTC CASSLVSGGDSNYGYTF
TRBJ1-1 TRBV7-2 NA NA TGTGCCAGCAGCTCACTCCTTAGGATCGGCACGCCTGAAGCTTTCTTT CASSSLLRIGTPEAFF
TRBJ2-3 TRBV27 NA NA TGTGCCAGCAGTTTAGGGTCGTACTCTAGAACCCCCAACACAGATACGCAGTATTTT CASSLGSYSRTPNTDTQYF
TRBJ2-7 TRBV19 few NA TGTGCCAGTAGTATTTTTGGGGGTACCTACGAGCAGTACTTC CASSIFGGTYEQYF
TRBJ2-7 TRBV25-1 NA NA TGTGCCAGCAGTGATTCTGGCTACAGGGAAAACTACGAGCAGTACTTC CASSDSGYRENYEQYF
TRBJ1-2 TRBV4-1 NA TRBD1 TGCGCCAGCAGCCAACTACAGGGGGGAATCTATGGCTACACCTTC CASSQLQGGIYGYTF
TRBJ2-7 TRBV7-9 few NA TGTGCCAGCAGCTTAGGTTCCTACGAGCAGTACTTC CASSLGSYEQYF
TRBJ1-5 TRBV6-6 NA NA TGTGCCAGCAGTTACGGGCAGAGCAATCAGCCCCAGCATTTT CASSYGQSNQPQHF
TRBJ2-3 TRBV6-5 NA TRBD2 TGTGCCACCGGGAGGGGTGGGGATACGCAGTATTTT CATGRGGDTQYF